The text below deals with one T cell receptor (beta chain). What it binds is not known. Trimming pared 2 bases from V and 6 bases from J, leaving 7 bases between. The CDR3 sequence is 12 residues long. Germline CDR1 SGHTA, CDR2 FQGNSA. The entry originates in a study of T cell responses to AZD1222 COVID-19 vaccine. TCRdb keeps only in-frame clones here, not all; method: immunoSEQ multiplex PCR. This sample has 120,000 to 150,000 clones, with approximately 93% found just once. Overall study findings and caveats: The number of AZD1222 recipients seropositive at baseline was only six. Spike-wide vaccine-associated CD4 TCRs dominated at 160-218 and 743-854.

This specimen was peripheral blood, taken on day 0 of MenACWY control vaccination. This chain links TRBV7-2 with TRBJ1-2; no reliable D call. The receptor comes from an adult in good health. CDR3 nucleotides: TGTGCCAGCAGCTTACAGATCGATGGCTACACCTTC. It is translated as CASSLQIDGYTF.